This TCR beta chain was observed in a study of immune heterogeneity within non-small cell lung tumors. Across the study: Classification of the tumors gave several squamous cell carcinomas, around nine non-squamous carcinomas and 1 not otherwise specified. Findings of the study overall: Individual patients largely had distinct high-frequency T-cell receptor beta clonotypes from one another. A moderate but significant correlation was found, linking local T-cell clonality with local tumor mutational burden (R 0.3 to 0.35). Identical dominant CDR3 beta clonotypes recurred among a patient's tumor sites, alongside site-unique high-frequency clones.

Template input, which was bulk tumor genomic DNA, totaled 600 to 700 ng per sample. In surgery, several biopsies were collected from each primary tumor at widely spaced sites. With untreated, newly diagnosed non-small cell lung cancer, the patients went on to undergo curative surgery. V lost 0 bases, J lost 2 bases, and 6 bases lay in between. The CDR3 extends over 14 amino acids. CDR1 and CDR2 from the germline V gene are SGHKS and YYEKEE (reference sequence). Amplifying TCR beta CDR3 involved multiplex PCR carried out with 32 V and 13 J primers. TCRdb called the multiplex PCR reads again in MiXCR, with one record for every CDR3 protein. Of approximately 10,000 distinct CDR3 sequences detected, roughly 17% appear once; the ten largest clones hold about 3.5%. The sample holds a few counts of this clonotype. What it binds is not known.

The chain has TRBV5-5 and TRBJ2-1; D might be TRBD1 (5 bases). The sequence was collected from a man in his forties or fifties with non-small cell lung cancer. Sequencing was performed on lung tumor tissue. The CDR3: CASSLGQPYNEQFF. The CDR3 bases are TGTGCCAGCAGCTTGGGACAGCCCTACAATGAGCAGTTCTTC.